A single TCR beta chain is shown here with its context. Its specificity is unknown. The data were taken from a study of T cells expressing NK-cell markers. Findings and caveats of the study: Expanded clones of NKG2C+ T cells had an unclear HCMV specificity. Where a handful of donors were concerned, these clonotypes also led the CD3+CD56-NKG2C+ fraction.

CDR3 length: 14 residues. Germline lookup yields CDR1 MNHEY and CDR2 SVGAGI. For TCR beta, cDNA was produced by 5'RACE template switching with UMIs. TCRdb re-called the 5' RACE reads and gives one entry per CDR3 protein, without DNA. Its table lists about 540,000 distinct CDR3 sequences. Sequenced input: blood T cells: a sorted CD56 or NKG2C T cell subset, CD4+ or CD8+ T cells, or bulk PBMC T cells (not recorded which). This clonotype originated in a man aged 18-30 years in good health. The V gene is TRBV6-5, the J gene TRBJ2-7. CDR3 in amino acids: CASSYSIARDEQYF.